The subject of this entry is one TCR beta chain. This sample stems from a study of blood T cell repertoires in COVID-19. Some clones are missing from TCRdb's copy, which holds only in-frame ones; the method was immunoSEQ multiplex PCR. This sample has 110,000 to 150,000 clones, with more than 75% found just once. J lost 5 bases, V lost 2 bases, and 4 bases had no gene match. CDR1 and CDR2 (germline): MNHEY, SVGEGT. The CDR3 sequence is 14 residues long. What was sequenced was peripheral blood. The chain employs TRBV6-2 or TRBV6-3 and TRBJ1-1; TRBD1 agrees at 8 bases. The source of this sequence is an elderly woman with acute or convalescent COVID-19. The DNA for the CDR3 is TGTGCCAGCAGTTACGCCAGGGGGCTAACTGAAGCTTTCTTT. Its translation is CASSYARGLTEAFF.